The rows below give T cell receptor beta chains drawn from one sample of a study of blood T cell repertoires in COVID-19. Generated by immunoSEQ multiplex PCR, the TCRdb table keeps only in-frame clones and is missing some. The profile shows around 55,000 clones, over 75% of them singletons. The sample consisted of peripheral blood. The source is a human donor with active COVID-19. The donor label of this sample is uncertain. The CDR3 runs from the conserved cysteine through the conserved F or W. Each record gives: clone size, D gene, J gene, V gene, CDR3 DNA, CDR3 protein. D genes are given only for firm matches. Only some rows state a clone size, as once, few, many or a class for expanded clones.

abundance: .; d_gene: TRBD2; j_gene: TRBJ2-7; v_gene: TRBV4-2; CDR3nt: TGTGCCAGCAGCCAAGAGGGACGCGGGCGGCTAGCGGGATCCGAGCAGTACTTC; CDR3aa: CASSQEGRGRLAGSEQYF
abundance: .; d_gene: .; j_gene: TRBJ1-2; v_gene: TRBV23-1; CDR3nt: TGCGCCAGCAGCCCCCGGGGGAGACTCAGGAACAGTGGCTACACCTTC; CDR3aa: CASSPRGRLRNSGYTF
abundance: few; d_gene: .; j_gene: TRBJ2-7; v_gene: TRBV5-1; CDR3nt: TGCGCCAGCAGCTTAGACGGAGCCTACGAGCAGTACTTC; CDR3aa: CASSLDGAYEQYF
abundance: once; d_gene: TRBD2; j_gene: TRBJ2-1; v_gene: TRBV7-3; CDR3nt: TGTGCCAGCAGCTTAAGACTAGCGGCGAACAATGAGCAGTTCTTC; CDR3aa: CASSLRLAANNEQFF
abundance: .; d_gene: TRBD1; j_gene: TRBJ2-7; v_gene: TRBV28; CDR3nt: TGTGCCAGCAGCCCGACAGGGCTCGAGCAGTACTTC; CDR3aa: CASSPTGLEQYF
abundance: .; d_gene: .; j_gene: TRBJ2-5; v_gene: TRBV11-1; CDR3nt: TGTGCCAGCAGCTTCGGGGAGACCCAGTACTTC; CDR3aa: CASSFGETQYF
abundance: .; d_gene: TRBD1; j_gene: TRBJ1-1; v_gene: TRBV18; CDR3nt: TGTGCCAGCTCAATCTACCGGGACAGGGGAACTGAAGCTTTCTTT; CDR3aa: CASSIYRDRGTEAFF
abundance: .; d_gene: TRBD2; j_gene: TRBJ2-1; v_gene: TRBV29-1; CDR3nt: TGCAGCGCTAGGACTAGCGGGAGATACAATGAGCAGTTCTTC; CDR3aa: CSARTSGRYNEQFF
abundance: .; d_gene: .; j_gene: TRBJ2-3; v_gene: TRBV5-1; CDR3nt: TGCGCCAGCAGCTCACACACCCCAGATACGCAGTATTTT; CDR3aa: CASSSHTPDTQYF
abundance: .; d_gene: .; j_gene: TRBJ1-1; v_gene: TRBV2; CDR3nt: TGTGCCAGCTGCGCAGGGTCCCCTTCAAACACTGAAGCTTTCTTT; CDR3aa: CASCAGSPSNTEAFF
abundance: .; d_gene: TRBD1; j_gene: TRBJ2-2; v_gene: TRBV5-4; CDR3nt: TGTGCCAGCAGCGGGGGGACAGGGGTTACCGGGGAGCTGTTTTTT; CDR3aa: CASSGGTGVTGELFF
abundance: .; d_gene: TRBD2; j_gene: TRBJ2-7; v_gene: TRBV5-6; CDR3nt: TGTGCCAGCAGCTTTCGGACTAGCGGACTCTCCTACGAGCAGTACTTC; CDR3aa: CASSFRTSGLSYEQYF
abundance: .; d_gene: .; j_gene: TRBJ2-7; v_gene: TRBV19; CDR3nt: TGTGCCAGTAGTATCGGTCTATCCTACGAGCAGTACTTC; CDR3aa: CASSIGLSYEQYF
abundance: .; d_gene: TRBD1; j_gene: TRBJ2-3; v_gene: TRBV27; CDR3nt: TGTGCCAGCAGTAAACGGACCGGGACAGGGGCAGATACGCAGTATTTT; CDR3aa: CASSKRTGTGADTQYF
abundance: .; d_gene: .; j_gene: TRBJ1-1; v_gene: TRBV6-5; CDR3nt: TGTGCCAGCAGTTACTCGCCAGTCATGAACACTGAAGCTTTCTTT; CDR3aa: CASSYSPVMNTEAFF
abundance: .; d_gene: .; j_gene: TRBJ2-2; v_gene: TRBV6-5; CDR3nt: TGTGCCAGCAGTCCTCGAGGGTCCAGTGAGCTGTTTTTT; CDR3aa: CASSPRGSSELFF
abundance: .; d_gene: TRBD2; j_gene: TRBJ2-3; v_gene: TRBV27; CDR3nt: TGTGCCAGCAGCCGCACGGGCGGGGGGTTGGATACGCAGTATTTT; CDR3aa: CASSRTGGGLDTQYF
abundance: .; d_gene: .; j_gene: TRBJ1-2; v_gene: TRBV12-3/TRBV12-4; CDR3nt: TGTGCCAGCAGTCTGCGGGGGGAGGGCTACACCTTC; CDR3aa: CASSLRGEGYTF
abundance: .; d_gene: TRBD2; j_gene: TRBJ2-5; v_gene: TRBV5-4; CDR3nt: TGTGCCAGCAGCTTGGTTGCTAGCGGTCGGGAGACCCAGTACTTC; CDR3aa: CASSLVASGRETQYF
abundance: .; d_gene: TRBD1; j_gene: TRBJ1-1; v_gene: TRBV7-2; CDR3nt: TGTGCCAGCAGCAGGGACAGGCTCACTGAAGCTTTCTTT; CDR3aa: CASSRDRLTEAFF
abundance: .; d_gene: .; j_gene: TRBJ1-1; v_gene: TRBV9; CDR3nt: TGTGCCAGCAGCGTAGGGGAGCACGGCCATGAAGCTTTCTTT; CDR3aa: CASSVGEHGHEAFF
abundance: .; d_gene: .; j_gene: TRBJ1-1; v_gene: TRBV7-9; CDR3nt: TGTGCCAGCAGCTCTAACGGGGACACTGAAGCTTTCTTT; CDR3aa: CASSSNGDTEAFF
abundance: .; d_gene: .; j_gene: TRBJ2-3; v_gene: TRBV15; CDR3nt: TGTGCCACCAGCAGAGATCTCTCCACAGATACGCAGTATTTT; CDR3aa: CATSRDLSTDTQYF
abundance: few; d_gene: .; j_gene: TRBJ1-5; v_gene: TRBV7-8; CDR3nt: TGTGCCAGCAGCTTACTTTGGGACACCTATCAGCCCCAGCATTTT; CDR3aa: CASSLLWDTYQPQHF
abundance: once; d_gene: .; j_gene: TRBJ2-7; v_gene: TRBV6-5; CDR3nt: TGTGCCACCCAGCTATTTTTTACAGGGCAGTACTTC; CDR3aa: CATQLFFTGQYF
abundance: few; d_gene: TRBD1; j_gene: TRBJ1-1; v_gene: TRBV5-1; CDR3nt: TGCGCCAGCCACGGACAGGGGGATAGTGAAGCTTTCTTT; CDR3aa: CASHGQGDSEAFF
abundance: few; d_gene: TRBD1; j_gene: TRBJ1-5; v_gene: TRBV5-5; CDR3nt: TGTGCCAGCAGCCCGACGGGGTCCCAAGGGGGCCAGCCCCAGCATTTT; CDR3aa: CASSPTGSQGGQPQHF
abundance: .; d_gene: .; j_gene: TRBJ1-1; v_gene: TRBV5-4; CDR3nt: TGTGCCAGCAGCTTGGGCTCAGGGGACACTGAAGCTTTCTTT; CDR3aa: CASSLGSGDTEAFF
abundance: .; d_gene: TRBD1; j_gene: TRBJ1-1; v_gene: TRBV7-8; CDR3nt: TGTGCCAGCAGCAGCGGACAGGGGCGCACTGAAGCTTTCTTT; CDR3aa: CASSSGQGRTEAFF
abundance: .; d_gene: .; j_gene: TRBJ2-7; v_gene: TRBV3-1/TRBV3-2; CDR3nt: TGTGCCAGCAGCCCCTCGCGCCCGGCCGGGGAGCAGTACTTC; CDR3aa: CASSPSRPAGEQYF
abundance: .; d_gene: TRBD1; j_gene: TRBJ2-2; v_gene: TRBV6-5; CDR3nt: TGTGCCAGCAGGACACAGGGGGCCACCGGGGAGCTGTTTTTT; CDR3aa: CASRTQGATGELFF
abundance: .; d_gene: TRBD1; j_gene: TRBJ2-2; v_gene: TRBV13; CDR3nt: TGTGCCAGCAGCCCCCTTGGGACAGTTGCCACCGGGGAGCTGTTTTTT; CDR3aa: CASSPLGTVATGELFF
abundance: .; d_gene: TRBD2; j_gene: TRBJ2-5; v_gene: TRBV9; CDR3nt: TGTGCCAGCAACCTCGGAAGCGGGGGGGAGACCCAGTACTTC; CDR3aa: CASNLGSGGETQYF
abundance: .; d_gene: TRBD1; j_gene: TRBJ2-3; v_gene: TRBV2; CDR3nt: TGTGCCAGCAGTGAGGGACAGCGTACGCAGTATTTT; CDR3aa: CASSEGQRTQYF
abundance: .; d_gene: TRBD1; j_gene: TRBJ2-2; v_gene: TRBV10-1; CDR3nt: TGCGCCAGCAGTGCTAGTTTCTTAGGGACAGCCAGAACCGGGGAGCTGTTTTTT; CDR3aa: CASSASFLGTARTGELFF